The present T cell receptor beta chain was sequenced within a study of T cells in Graves' hyperthyroidism and ophthalmopathy. V lost 1 base to trimming and J lost 3 bases; unmatched junction nucleotides: 2. This CDR3 has 14 amino acids. At least ten counts were recorded for this clonotype. The antigen is unknown. Amplification yielded TCR beta CDR3 regions, with RNA transcripts as the source. A set of HTBI primers served as the primers for a first-round RT-PCR of the TCR CDR3. TCRdb reanalysed the multiplex PCR reads using MiXCR and keeps one entry per CDR3 protein. Here the sample spans a few hundred thousand distinct CDR3 sequences, approximately 14% being singletons. Whole-study results and caveats: Blood also contained most expanded thyroid clonotypes above 0.001.

Patients aged 18 to 65 had newly diagnosed hyperthyroidism that had lasted under 2 months. The source material was blood. This clonotype was obtained from a woman aged 18-29 years with Graves' hyperthyroidism. The chain has TRBV12-3 or TRBV12-4 and TRBJ2-5, with 7 nucleotides matching TRBD2. For the CDR3, the DNA is TGTGCCAGCAGTTTAGGGCTAGCGGAAGAGACCCAGTACTTC. This sequence encodes CASSLGLAEETQYF.